One sample yielded the 3 T cell receptor beta chains listed below, sequenced in a study of CD4 T cells in relation to SARS-CoV-2 and coronaviruses. The unexposed donors gave CD4+ T cells in about 2010-2019, prior to COVID-19. After more than eight days of culture, CD4+ T cells were isolated. TCRdb's table, derived via immunoSEQ multiplex PCR, lists solely in-frame clones and lacks some. The top ten hold 9% to 15% of the sample, which has about 31,000 clones, 55% to 75% seen once. Their cognate antigens are unknown. Sequenced input: CD4+ T cells from PBMCs, cultured in vitro. Receptors originate from a human donor in good health.

DNA of the CDR3: TGTGCCAGCAGTCGCCAGGTACGGGCCTACAATGAGCAGTTCTTC. Its protein product is CASSRQVRAYNEQFF. This rearrangement joins TRBV6-5 to TRBJ2-1; D not certain. The V end lost 5 bases, the J end lost 2 bases, and 13 bases lay between the germline ends. The length of the CDR3 is 15 residues. Per germline, CDR1 MNHEY and CDR2 SVGAGI.

The V gene is TRBV7-2, the J gene TRBJ2-3; maybe TRBD2 (6 bases). In germline, CDR1 is SGHTA, CDR2 FQGNSA. This CDR3 is built from 14 residues. V lost 8 bases and J lost 0, with 12 bases in between. The CDR3 protein is CASALTSSTDTQYF. The DNA of the CDR3 is TGTGCCAGCGCCCTGACTAGTAGCACAGATACGCAGTATTTT.

This rearrangement joins TRBV19 to TRBJ1-1; TRBD1 aligns across 7 bases. J was trimmed by 3 bases and V by 3 bases; bases with no gene match: 10. Germline-derived CDR1 and CDR2 are LNHDA and SQIVND (reference sequence). The CDR3 has 16 amino acids. The CDR3, as DNA: TGTGCCAGTAGTATTTCTCCCGGGACAGTACACACTGAAGCTTTCTTT. Protein sequence: CASSISPGTVHTEAFF.